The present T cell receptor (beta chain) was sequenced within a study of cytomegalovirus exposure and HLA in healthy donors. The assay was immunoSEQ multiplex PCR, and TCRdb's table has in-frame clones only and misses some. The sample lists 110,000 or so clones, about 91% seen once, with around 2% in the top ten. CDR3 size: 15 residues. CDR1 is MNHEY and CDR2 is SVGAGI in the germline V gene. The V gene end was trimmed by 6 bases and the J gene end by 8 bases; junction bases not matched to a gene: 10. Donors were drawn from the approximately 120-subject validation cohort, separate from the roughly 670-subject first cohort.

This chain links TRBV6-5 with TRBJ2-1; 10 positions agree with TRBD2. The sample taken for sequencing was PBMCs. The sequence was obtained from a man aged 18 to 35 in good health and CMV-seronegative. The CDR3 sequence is CASSLLLAGIDEQFF. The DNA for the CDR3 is TGTGCCAGCAGCCTCCTACTAGCGGGAATCGATGAGCAGTTCTTC.